This T cell receptor (beta chain) was recovered during a study of radiotherapy plus CTLA-4 blockade in lung cancer. Whole-study context: Patients showed objective responses in 18% of cases, and disease control was achieved by approximately 33%. Overall study findings and caveats: Tumor-derived TCR clones expanded in blood after radiotherapy plus ipilimumab. The best prediction of response reportedly came from early blood T cell clone dynamics, with interferon-beta.

Alongside CTLA-4 blockade with ipilimumab, patients with chemo-refractory metastatic non-small-cell lung cancer received focal radiation. This CDR3 is 15 amino acids long. Trimming pared 3 bases from V and 4 bases from J, leaving 13 bases between. The germline gives CDR1 WSHSY, CDR2 SAAADI. A note on this clone: Its antigen is still unknown.

TCRdb's copy holds only in-frame clones and misses some; the assay was immunoSEQ multiplex PCR. The sample holds fewer than 35,000 clones, about four fifths seen once. This receptor was obtained from a human donor with non-small cell lung cancer that progressed on radiotherapy plus ipilimumab. This sequence joins TRBV10-2 and TRBJ2-1, with D possibly TRBD2 on 6 matching bases. The specimen comprised peripheral blood, sampled from a patient treated with radiotherapy plus ipilimumab. The CDR3 sequence is CASSESAEGYNEQFF. DNA of the CDR3: TGCGCCAGCAGTGAATCCGCGGAGGGGTACAATGAGCAGTTCTTC.